This TCR beta chain was documented in a study of glioma-infiltrating T cells. Study summary: Approximately 990,000 peripheral T cells were targeted at roughly 4.5- to 10-fold coverage.

Germline lookup yields CDR1 SNHLY and CDR2 FYNNEI. This CDR3 is 12 amino acids long. Trimming left V 7 bases short and J 1 base short, with 8 bases between. Amplification of TCR alpha and beta CDR3 regions from RNA used iRepertoire nested multiplex PCR. TCRdb used MiXCR to reprocess the multiplex PCR reads, holding one entry per CDR3 protein. The sample yields a few hundred thousand distinct CDR3 sequences, roughly two fifths seen once. This clonotype showed up just a few times. This receptor was identified in a human donor with low-grade glioma or glioblastoma, undergoing nonglioma brain surgery, or in good health (not recorded which). The rearrangement joins TRBV2 to TRBJ2-7; TRBD2 might be the D (6 bases). Sequencing was done on a sample of glioma tissue, nonneoplastic brain tissue, or PBMCs (not recorded which). The CDR3 sequence: CASKRESYEQYF. The DNA of the CDR3 is TGTGCCAGCAAACGGGAGTCCTACGAGCAGTACTTC. The whole variable domain, filled in from reference TRBV2 and TRBJ2-7, reads EPEVTQTPSHQVTQMGQEVILRCVPISNHLYFYWYRQILGQKVEFLVSFYNNEISEKSEIFDDQFSVERPDGSNFTLKIRSTKLEDSAMYFCASKRESYEQYFGPGTRLTVT.